This TCR beta chain was obtained from a study of blood T cell repertoires in COVID-19. Study information: Samples representing acute and convalescent COVID-19 were sourced from the United States, Italy and Spain. The cDNA or gDNA used as material had been derived from T cells, B-cell-depleted T cells, or PBMCs.

Authors' data handling: Amplification of reference gene primers was used by the study to estimate nucleated cell counts. Sequenced by immunoSEQ multiplex PCR; TCRdb stores in-frame clones only, minus some. V and J calls and clone size are as listed in that table; D and trimming were resolved from the DNA. The repertoire has 150,000 to 200,000 clones, 88% of them found once; the top ten carry 5% to 6.5%. Per germline, CDR1 SGHTA and CDR2 FQGNSA. The CDR3 runs to 15 residues. Trimming pared 4 bases from V and 3 bases from J, leaving 13 bases between. The sequence was collected from a man aged 35-49 years with active or convalescent COVID-19. V is TRBV7-2 and J is TRBJ1-5; a possible D gene is TRBD1 (6 bases). Sequenced: peripheral blood. The CDR3 DNA follows: TGTGCCAGCAGCTCCCTTCAGGGGTACAATCAGCCCCAGCATTTT. Amino acid sequence: CASSSLQGYNQPQHF.